A single sample gave rise to the 17 T cell receptor beta chains below, sequenced in a study of T cells in Graves' hyperthyroidism and ophthalmopathy (dated by TCRdb to between 2018 and 2021). Preparation of the library involved multiplex PCR. TCRdb records Illumina HiSeq 2000 as the sequencer. The TCR beta CDR3 regions were amplified from the RNA transcripts. For the first round of RT-PCR on the TCR CDR3, the HTBI primer set was used together with the Qiagen OneStep RT-PCR kit. TCRdb trimmed the raw reads at Q25, called clones with MiXCR and kept productive beta chains. Every distinct CDR3 protein forms one entry, paired with its most common genes and DNA. The sample table holds some 740,000 distinct CDR3 sequences, of which 14% were seen once. Jointly, the top ten make up roughly 10% of the sample. The source material was blood. The receptor set was obtained from a young woman with Graves' hyperthyroidism.

As for this clonotype: One junction end disagrees with the germline gene, perhaps due to a read error. V usage is TRBV3-1 and J usage is TRBJ1-1; D is ambiguous. In germline, CDR1 is LGHDT, CDR2 YNNKEL (reference sequence). The CDR3 sequence is 13 residues long. For the CDR3, the DNA is TGTGCCAGCAGCCAAGTGGTGAACACTGAAGCTCTCTTT. The encoded protein is CASSQVVNTEALF.

The V call is TRBV28, the J call TRBJ2-2, with D uncertain. V was pared by 6 bases and J by 6 bases, with 11 bases between. The germline CDR1 and CDR2 sequences are MDHEN and SYDVKM. The CDR3 contains 13 residues. CDR3: CASRLSQPGELFF. CDR3 sequence (DNA): TGTGCCAGCAGGCTATCTCAACCCGGGGAGCTGTTTTTT.

The chain employs TRBV5-1 and TRBJ2-5; TRBD2 aligns across 11 bases. Per the germline V gene, CDR1 is SGHRS and CDR2 is YFSETQ. After removal of 5 bases from V and 3 bases from J, the junction contained 3 bases not matched to a gene. The CDR3 sequence is 14 residues long. The CDR3 spells CASRVTSGEETQYF. The CDR3 coding sequence is TGCGCCAGCAGGGTGACTAGCGGGGAAGAGACCCAGTACTTC.

The CDR3 loop reads CASSQDFDGGEFRYGYTF. For the CDR3, the DNA is TGCGCCAGCAGCCAAGATTTCGACGGCGGGGAGTTCCGTTATGGCTACACCTTC. This chain connects TRBV4-3 to TRBJ1-2; no reliable D call. Germline CDR1 reads LGHNA; CDR2 reads YSLEER. Trimming removed 0 bases from V and 5 bases from J, with 22 bases in between. There are 18 residues in the CDR3.

The CDR3 reads CASSLKGTVSYNEQFF. The CDR3 DNA sequence: TGTGCCAGCAGCTTAAAAGGGACAGTCTCCTACAATGAGCAGTTCTTC. The rearrangement uses TRBV7-9 and TRBJ2-1; 7 bases fit TRBD1. The CDR3 is made up of 16 amino acids. Looked up from germline, CDR1 is SEHNR and CDR2 is FQNEAQ (reference sequence). With V trimmed by 2 bases and J by 0 bases, 4 bases remained unmatched.

This clonotype came up once. This chain connects TRBV6-9 to TRBJ2-3; 9 positions agree with TRBD2. CDR3 length: 17 residues. The junction had 10 bases not matched to a gene; V was cut back by 3 bases and J by 3 bases. CDR1 MNHGY and CDR2 SVAAGI come from the germline V gene. Written as DNA, the CDR3 is TGTGCCAGCAGTTACGGGCTAGCGGGATTTGTAACAGATACGCAGTATTTT. Its protein is CASSYGLAGFVTDTQYF.

This clonotype appeared many times. The junction departs from germline at one end; a sequencing error may be responsible. The chain is built from TRBV9 and TRBJ2-1; D may be TRBD1 (5 bases). Germline CDR1 is SGDLS and CDR2 is YYNGEE. There are 15 residues in the CDR3. The CDR3 is CASSVLQGSHNEQFF. DNA for the CDR3: TGTGCCAGCAGCGTATTGCAGGGCTCCCACAATGAGCAGTTCTTC.

The chain employs TRBV4-1 and TRBJ2-5, with a tentative D call TRBD2 (6 bases). Germline CDR1 reads MGHRA; CDR2 reads YSYEKL. V was clipped by 0 bases and J by 2 bases, with 16 bases between them. The CDR3 sequence is 17 residues long. CDR3 in DNA: TGCGCCAGCAGCCAAGAACTGAGGGTAGCGGTTCAAGAGACCCAGTACTTC. Translation: CASSQELRVAVQETQYF.

This clonotype was recorded many times. This chain links TRBV2 with TRBJ1-1; D perhaps matches TRBD1 (5 bases). The ends were cut back, 6 bases at V and 0 bases at J, with 14 bases in the middle. The CDR3 is 15 residues long. The germline V gene has CDR1 SNHLY and CDR2 FYNNEI. The CDR3, as DNA: TGTGCCAGCAGGGGGGGGATGGTACTGAACACTGAAGCTTTCTTT. As protein: CASRGGMVLNTEAFF.

Note on this clonotype: Possible read error: a much larger clone is one base away. The chain has TRBV11-3 and TRBJ2-1; 9 bases are shared with TRBD1. The end of the DNA is better explained by TRBJ2-7, so the J call may be wrong. This CDR3 has 16 amino acids. Germline assignment: CDR1 SGHNT and CDR2 YENEEA. CDR3 bases: TGTGCCAGCAGCGACCCCCGGACAGGGGCGAGGAATGAGCAGTACTTC. Its translation is CASSDPRTGARNEQYF.

This clonotype was detected ten times or more. V gene TRBV6-1 combines with J gene TRBJ1-1; D is unresolved. Germline CDR1 reads MNHNS; CDR2 reads SASEGT. The CDR3 has 15 residues. V dropped 5 bases and J dropped 0 bases, with 13 bases sitting between them. The DNA of the CDR3 is TGTGCCAGCAGTCAGCGTGGACGGATGAACACTGAAGCTTTCTTT. This encodes CASSQRGRMNTEAFF.

This clonotype was seen at least ten times. For the CDR3, the DNA is TGTGCCAGCAGCTTAGCAACTGGCGACACAGGGGGGTACGAGCAGTACTTC. Amino acid sequence: CASSLATGDTGGYEQYF. The V call is TRBV7-7, the J call TRBJ2-7, with 8 bases that match TRBD1. The J segment lost 4 bases and the V segment lost 0 bases, leaving 11 bases of the junction unmatched. Germline-derived CDR1 and CDR2 are SSHAT and FNYEAQ (reference sequence). CDR3 size: 17 residues.

This sequence joins TRBV6-1 and TRBJ2-7; D is unresolved. The CDR3 covers 13 residues. Germline lookup yields CDR1 MNHNS and CDR2 SASEGT. The ends were cut back, 3 bases at V and 3 bases at J, with 9 bases in the middle. The CDR3: CASSDTGFYEQYF. DNA of the CDR3: TGTGCCAGCAGTGATACGGGTTTCTACGAGCAGTACTTC.

V usage is TRBV9 and J usage is TRBJ2-2, with a weak D call TRBD1 (6 bases). This CDR3 has 15 residues. Trimming shortened V by 2 bases and J by 7 bases, and 15 bases separated the two germline ends. The germline V gene has CDR1 SGDLS and CDR2 YYNGEE. CDR3 nucleotide sequence: TGTGCCAGCAGCGTCGTCGGACAGACTGACGGGGAGCTGTTTTTT. The encoded protein is CASSVVGQTDGELFF. Combining the CDR3 with reference TRBV9 and TRBJ2-2 gives the whole variable domain DSGVTQTPKHLITATGQRVTLRCSPRSGDLSVYWYQQSLDQGLQFLIQYYNGEERAKGNILERFSAQQFPDLHSELNLSSLELGDSALYFCASSVVGQTDGELFFGEGSRLTVL.

In this sample, this clonotype turned up many times. The rearrangement joins TRBV11-3 to TRBJ2-1, with 11 bases matching TRBD2. The CDR3 extends over 15 amino acids. Germline CDR1 is SGHNT and CDR2 is YENEEA. The V and J ends lost 5 bases and 7 bases, in that order; junction bases with no gene match: 7. CDR3 nucleotides: TGTGCCAGCAGCCCAAATAGCGGGAGGGAAAATGAGCAGTTCTTC. Protein product: CASSPNSGRENEQFF.

This clonotype was observed a handful of times. This sequence joins TRBV6-2 or TRBV6-3 and TRBJ1-5; D possibly corresponds to TRBD1 (6 bases). V lost 4 bases to trimming and J lost 0 bases, with 13 bases between them. The CDR3 extends over 16 amino acids. CDR1 is MNHEY and CDR2 is SVGEGT in the germline V gene. The CDR3, as DNA: TGTGCCAGCAGTTTTTGGGGGCGGGATAGCAATCAGCCCCAGCATTTT. It yields the protein CASSFWGRDSNQPQHF.

Turning to this clonotype: An end of the junction does not agree with germline; a read error may underlie this. The CDR3 DNA follows: TGTGCCTGGAGTGTTGGAAGCAATCGGCCCCAGCATTTT. Residues: CAWSVGSNRPQHF. J is TRBJ1-5 and V is TRBV30; D ambiguous. CDR1 GTSNPN and CDR2 SVGIG come from the germline V gene (reference sequence). This CDR3 region has 13 residues.